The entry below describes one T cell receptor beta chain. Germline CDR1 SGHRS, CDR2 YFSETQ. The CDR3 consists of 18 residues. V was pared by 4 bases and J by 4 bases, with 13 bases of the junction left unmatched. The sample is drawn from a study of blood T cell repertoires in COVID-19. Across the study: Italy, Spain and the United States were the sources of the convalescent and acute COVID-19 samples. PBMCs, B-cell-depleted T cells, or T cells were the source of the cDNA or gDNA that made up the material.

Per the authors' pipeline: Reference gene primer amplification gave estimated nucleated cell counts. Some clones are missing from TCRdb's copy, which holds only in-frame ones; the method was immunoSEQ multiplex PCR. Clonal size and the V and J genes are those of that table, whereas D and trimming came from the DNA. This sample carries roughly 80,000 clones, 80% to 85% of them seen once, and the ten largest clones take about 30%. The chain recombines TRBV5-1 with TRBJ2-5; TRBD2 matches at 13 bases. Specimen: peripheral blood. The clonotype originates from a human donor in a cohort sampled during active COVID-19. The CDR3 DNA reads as TGCGCCAGCAGCCGCGGACTAGCGGGGGAATGGGCCAGAGAGACCCAGTACTTC. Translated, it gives CASSRGLAGEWARETQYF.